The clone carrying this T cell receptor beta chain was seen at least ten times. The antigen is undetermined. Germline CDR1 is SGHVT and CDR2 is SQSDAQ. This CDR3 comprises 15 residues. V lost 8 bases and J 8 bases, leaving 22 bases between the germline ends. This specimen comes from a study of T cell repertoires in cytomegalovirus infection. In TCRdb, the reads were re-called with MiXCR into one record per CDR3 protein. The table has about 140,000 distinct CDR3 sequences, around 32% seen once; the top ten hold around half. The sample was CD8+ T cells from cultured PBMCs, taken from culture after CMV antigen stimulation. The chain carries TRBV7-4 and TRBJ2-1; D is tentatively TRBD1 or TRBD2 (5 bases each). This sequence was found in a human donor in good health (CMV status not recorded). Some clones in this sample may be carry-over from other donors' samples. The CDR3 DNA reads as TGTGCCAGCCAGAGATGGGGACGAGGGGCCCATGAGCAGTTCTTC. It translates to CASQRWGRGAHEQFF.